The 29 T cell receptor beta chains listed next were all sequenced from one sample in a study of CD8 T cells in Susac syndrome (dated by TCRdb to the late 2010s). The receptor library was made with the immunoSEQ multiplex PCR assay. RNA was extracted using the RNeasy kit, and roughly 0.5 to 1 microgram was reverse transcribed with random hexamers. TCRdb trimmed public reads at Q25 via fastp, called clones via MiXCR and kept in-frame beta chains. Rows merge per CDR3 protein into single entries with the most common DNA and genes. The sample table records approximately 180,000 distinct CDR3 sequences; roughly 92% of these occur just once. The ten most abundant clones make up over 0.08% of the sample. Sequenced: CD4+ T cells from PBMCs. The receptors derive from a human donor with multiple sclerosis.

This chain uses TRBV7-9 with TRBJ1-1, with a weak D call TRBD1 (5 bases). The CDR3 has 14 amino acids. The germline V and J ends were trimmed by 6 bases and 5 bases, with 16 bases remaining between them. Germline CDR1 SEHNR, CDR2 FQNEAQ (reference sequence). CDR3 protein: CASSQAYQGTEAFF. The CDR3 DNA follows: TGTGCCAGCAGTCAAGCCTACCAGGGAACTGAAGCTTTCTTT.

Only one count was recorded for this clonotype. The CDR3 region has the DNA TGCAGTGCTAGAACCGGGACAGGGTTTGTGCATGAGCAGTTCTTC. It is translated as CSARTGTGFVHEQFF. The chain employs TRBV20-1 and TRBJ2-1, with TRBD1 matching over 9 bases. V was pared by 2 bases and J by 8 bases, with 10 bases of the junction left unmatched. Germline V gives CDR1 DFQATT, CDR2 SNEGSKA (reference sequence). This CDR3 region has 15 residues.

The chain combines TRBV28 with TRBJ2-1; D tentatively fits TRBD1 or TRBD2 (5 bases each). V lost 4 bases, J lost 4 bases, and 26 bases lay in between. This CDR3 region has 19 residues. The germline gives CDR1 MDHEN, CDR2 SYDVKM. The CDR3 nucleotides read TGTGCCAGCAGTTCCTCAGGGAGCCTGGCCCTCTACCTATACAATGAGCAGTTCTTC. Amino acids: CASSSSGSLALYLYNEQFF.

The chain has TRBV6-1 and TRBJ1-2, with D possibly TRBD1 on 5 matching bases. Looked up from germline, CDR1 is MNHNS and CDR2 is SASEGT. V was cut by 4 bases and J by 2 bases, with 5 bases left in between. This CDR3 is 12 amino acids long. This chain's CDR3 is CASSGQNYGYTF. CDR3 nucleotide sequence: TGTGCCAGCAGTGGACAGAACTATGGCTACACCTTC.

The J gene is TRBJ2-1, the V gene TRBV5-1; 11 bases align to TRBD2. V was clipped by 5 bases and J by 3 bases; unmatched bases: 7. CDR3 size: 16 residues. CDR1 is SGHRS, CDR2 YFSETQ, per germline. The CDR3 DNA is TGCGCCAGCAGTCAAGAGACTAGCGGGAACTACAATGAGCAGTTCTTC. Protein product: CASSQETSGNYNEQFF. The variable domain in full, completed from reference TRBV5-1 and TRBJ2-1, reads KAGVTQTPRYLIKTRGQQVTLSCSPISGHRSVSWYQQTPGQGLQFLFEYFSETQRNKGNFPGRFSGRQFSNSRSEMNVSTLELGDSALYLCASSQETSGNYNEQFFGPGTRLTVL.

The J gene is TRBJ2-7, the V gene TRBV7-2, with D unresolved. CDR1 and CDR2 (germline): SGHTA, FQGNSA. V was trimmed by 5 bases and J by 2 bases, leaving 10 bases between them. The CDR3 spans 13 residues. The CDR3 loop is CASSPPRAYEQYF. DNA of the CDR3: TGTGCCAGCAGCCCACCCCGGGCCTACGAGCAGTACTTC.

V gene TRBV7-9 combines with J gene TRBJ1-5; TRBD1 aligns across 10 bases. Germline-derived CDR1 and CDR2 are SEHNR and FQNEAQ (reference sequence). V trimming: 4 bases; J trimming: 5 bases; junction bases outside the gene matches: 8. The CDR3 sequence is 16 residues long. CDR3 sequence (DNA): TGTGCCAGCAGCTCGCAGATGACAGGGGGCGATCAGCCCCAGCATTTT. Translated: CASSSQMTGGDQPQHF.

This clonotype was detected once. This chain uses TRBV19 with TRBJ1-1; perhaps TRBD1 as D (5 bases). The CDR3 runs 14 residues. The V end was cut by 6 bases, the J end by 1 base, with 12 bases between. Germline CDR1 and CDR2: LNHDA and SQIVND (reference sequence). The CDR3 nucleotides are TGTGCCAGTAGGTCGATGGGGGGGAACACTGAAGCTTTCTTT. Protein: CASRSMGGNTEAFF.

This clonotype came up once. V gene TRBV5-1 combines with J gene TRBJ1-4, with no clear D. CDR3 length: 13 residues. Germline CDR1 and CDR2: SGHRS and YFSETQ. V lost 0 bases and J 6 bases, leaving 6 bases between the germline ends. CDR3 loop: CASSLESDEKLFF. CDR3 DNA sequence: TGCGCCAGCAGCTTGGAGTCGGATGAAAAACTGTTTTTT.

The chain recombines TRBV12-3 or TRBV12-4 with TRBJ2-1, with 7 positions matching TRBD1. With 6 bases clipped from V and 2 bases from J, the junction kept 7 bases outside the gene matches. The CDR3 length is 15 residues. CDR3 nucleotides: TGTGCCAGCAGCGCACAGGGGTACGCCTACAATGAGCAGTTCTTC. Encoded protein: CASSAQGYAYNEQFF.

Only one count was recorded for this clonotype. The chain uses TRBV20-1 and TRBJ1-4; the D gene is possibly TRBD1 (5 bases). V was clipped by 6 bases and J by 8 bases, with 16 bases between them. Germline V gene data show CDR1 as DFQATT and CDR2 as SNEGSKA (reference sequence). The CDR3 is made up of 13 amino acids. CDR3 sequence: CSAPRSGREKLFF. For the CDR3, the DNA is TGCAGTGCACCTCGGTCAGGGAGAGAAAAACTGTTTTTT.

This chain links TRBV7-2 with TRBJ2-7; D is unresolved. Per the germline V gene, CDR1 is SGHTA and CDR2 is FQGNSA. V was shortened by 1 base and J by 3 bases, with 4 bases between the two germline ends. CDR3 size: 12 residues. CDR3 sequence (DNA): TGTGCCAGCAGCTTAGTAATCTACGAGCAGTACTTC. Encoded protein: CASSLVIYEQYF.

The V and J genes are TRBV5-1 and TRBJ2-5; D is possibly TRBD1 (6 bases). Deletions cut 2 bases from V and 8 bases from J, with 25 bases between. Germline values: CDR1 SGHRS, CDR2 YFSETQ. The CDR3 runs to 17 residues. The CDR3 DNA reads TGCGCCAGCAGCTTACAAAAGTGGTCCGGGACATCGAGCACCCAGTACTTC. Translated, it gives CASSLQKWSGTSSTQYF.

The V and J genes are TRBV7-6 and TRBJ1-3; perhaps TRBD1 as D (6 bases). The CDR3 is 15 residues long. V was pared by 4 bases and J by 0 bases, with 10 bases between. Germline V CDR1 and CDR2: SGHVS, FNYEAQ. The CDR3 region has the DNA TGTGCCAGCAGCTCCGGGACAAACTCTGGAAACACCATATATTTT. Translated: CASSSGTNSGNTIYF.

The chain couples TRBV28 to TRBJ1-6, with D maybe TRBD1 (5 bases). The germline gives CDR1 MDHEN, CDR2 SYDVKM. CDR3 length: 16 amino acids. The germline V and J ends were trimmed by 6 bases and 1 base, with 13 bases remaining between them. CDR3 amino acids: CASRPSGGSYNSPLHF. CDR3 in DNA: TGTGCCAGCAGGCCTTCCGGGGGTTCCTATAATTCACCCCTCCACTTT.

V is TRBV27 and J is TRBJ1-1, with D perhaps TRBD1 (6 bases). Per germline, CDR1 MNHEY and CDR2 SMNVEV (reference sequence). V shed 1 base and J shed 5 bases, with 17 bases lying between them. The CDR3 runs to 16 residues. CDR3 in amino acids: CASSLFSGAQGTEAFF. CDR3 DNA: TGTGCCAGCAGTTTATTTTCGGGGGCGCAAGGGACTGAAGCTTTCTTT.

The CDR3 is CASSERQGIRNEQYF. The DNA for the CDR3 is TGTGCCAGCAGTGAACGGCAGGGGATTCGCAACGAGCAGTACTTC. V gene TRBV2 combines with J gene TRBJ2-7; weak D call: TRBD1 (6 bases). V was pared by 2 bases and J by 5 bases, with 16 bases between. The CDR3 runs 15 residues. Per the germline V gene, CDR1 is SNHLY and CDR2 is FYNNEI.

This clonotype has only one observation. This chain links TRBV27 with TRBJ2-7, with 9 bases identical to TRBD1. From germline, CDR1 is MNHEY and CDR2 SMNVEV (reference sequence). The length of the CDR3 is 15 residues. Trimming took 5 bases from V and 0 from J; bases not matched to a gene: 5. The CDR3 loop reads CASSKGDRDSYEQYF. The CDR3 DNA reads as TGTGCCAGCAGTAAAGGGGACAGGGACTCCTACGAGCAGTACTTC.

The chain is built from TRBV5-6 and TRBJ1-4; D may be TRBD1 (5 bases). The CDR3 contains 13 residues. V was cut by 4 bases and J by 7 bases, with 11 bases left in between. The V gene's germline CDR1 is SGHDT and CDR2 YYEEEE. This chain's CDR3 is CASSPRRGEKLFF. DNA for the CDR3: TGTGCCAGCAGCCCTCGGAGGGGTGAAAAACTGTTTTTT.

The rearrangement joins TRBV9 to TRBJ2-4; a weak D match, TRBD1 (6 bases). CDR3 length: 15 residues. Germline V gives CDR1 SGDLS, CDR2 YYNGEE. The ends were cut back, 4 bases at V and 2 bases at J, with 13 bases in the middle. CDR3 sequence: CASSPPGASKNIQYF. CDR3 DNA sequence: TGTGCCAGCAGCCCCCCAGGGGCCTCCAAAAACATTCAGTACTTC.

The chain joins TRBV7-2 to TRBJ2-6, with D tentatively TRBD1 (5 bases). V gave up 7 bases and J gave up 4 bases, with 14 bases separating them. The germline CDR1 and CDR2 sequences are SGHTA and FQGNSA. This CDR3 spans 15 amino acids. The CDR3 loop reads CASTPGASGANVLTF. Here the CDR3 DNA reads TGTGCCAGCACCCCTGGGGCCAGCGGGGCCAACGTCCTGACTTTC.

The chain is built from TRBV7-2 and TRBJ1-3; TRBD1 matches 7 bases. Germline V gene lookup returns CDR1 SGHTA and CDR2 FQGNSA. V was clipped by 2 bases and J by 2 bases; unmatched bases: 3. CDR3 length equals 15 residues. The CDR3 region has the DNA TGTGCCAGCAGCTTACGAAGGGGGCCTGGAAACACCATATATTTT. This gives the protein CASSLRRGPGNTIYF.

This chain uses TRBV20-1 with TRBJ2-5; 14 positions agree with TRBD2. The CDR3 loop spans 18 amino acids. Trimming cost V 5 bases and J 5 bases; bases outside gene matches: 16. From germline, CDR1 is DFQATT and CDR2 SNEGSKA (reference sequence). The CDR3 sequence is CSASHGLAGGRRGETQYF. CDR3 DNA sequence: TGCAGTGCTTCTCACGGACTAGCGGGAGGTCGCCGGGGGGAGACCCAGTACTTC.

The V gene is TRBV3-1, the J gene TRBJ1-6; D perhaps matches TRBD1 (5 bases). The CDR3 totals 14 residues. Trimming shortened V by 4 bases and J by 10 bases, and 14 bases separated the two germline ends. Germline-derived CDR1 and CDR2 are LGHDT and YNNKEL (reference sequence). The CDR3: CASSLGQGISPLHF. The CDR3, as DNA: TGTGCCAGCAGCCTCGGGCAGGGCATATCACCCCTCCACTTT. The full variable domain, its missing parts supplied by reference TRBV3-1 and TRBJ1-6, is DTAVSQTPKYLVTQMGNDKSIKCEQNLGHDTMYWYKQDSKKFLKIMFSYNNKELIINETVPNRFSPKSPDKAHLNLHINSLELGDSAVYFCASSLGQGISPLHFGNGTRLTVT.

The chain is built from TRBV2 and TRBJ1-2; 8 bases match TRBD1. CDR3 size: 12 residues. Looked up from germline, CDR1 is SNHLY and CDR2 is FYNNEI. V shed 6 bases, J shed 7 bases, and the junction held 4 bases outside the gene matches. The DNA for the CDR3 is TGTGCCAGCAGGCCGACAGGGGTTGGCTACACCTTC. As protein: CASRPTGVGYTF.

This rearrangement joins TRBV10-3 to TRBJ2-2; tentatively, D is TRBD1 or TRBD2 (5 bases each). The CDR3 is made up of 14 amino acids. V was cut by 6 bases and J by 1 base, with 9 bases left in between. CDR1 is ENHRY, CDR2 SYGVKD, per germline. The CDR3 reads CAISPGRNTGELFF. In DNA, the CDR3 is TGTGCCATCAGCCCAGGGAGGAACACCGGGGAGCTGTTTTTT.

J is TRBJ2-7 and V is TRBV18, with TRBD1 matching over 8 bases. The germline CDR1 and CDR2 sequences are KGHSH and LQKENI. The CDR3 loop spans 15 amino acids. The V segment lost 4 bases and the J segment 6 bases; nucleotides outside the gene matches: 11. CDR3 residues: CASSLGQGNLGEQYF. The CDR3 DNA follows: TGTGCCAGCTCACTCGGACAGGGAAATTTGGGCGAGCAGTACTTC. The full variable domain, in which reference TRBV18 and TRBJ2-7 provide the parts outside the CDR3, is NAGVMQNPRHLVRRRGQEARLRCSPMKGHSHVYWYRQLPEEGLKFMVYLQKENIIDESGMPKERFSAEFPKEGPSILRIQQVVRGDSAAYFCASSLGQGNLGEQYFGPGTRLTVT.

The sample holds one count of this clonotype. The J gene is TRBJ1-5, the V gene TRBV6-1, with a weak D call TRBD1 (6 bases). The V gene lost 4 bases and the J gene lost 5 bases, with 9 bases spanning the gap. In germline, CDR1 is MNHNS, CDR2 SASEGT. The CDR3 is made up of 13 amino acids. CDR3 amino acids: CASSGTGHQPQHF. The CDR3 coding sequence is TGTGCCAGCAGTGGAACAGGGCATCAGCCCCAGCATTTT.

This clonotype appeared a single time. The chain has TRBV3-1 and TRBJ1-6; maybe TRBD1 (6 bases). Trimming took 4 bases from V and 3 from J, leaving 16 bases between them. The CDR3 runs 17 residues. Germline V gene lookup returns CDR1 LGHDT and CDR2 YNNKEL (reference sequence). In DNA form, the CDR3 reads TGTGCCAGCAGCCTCCACAGGGTCTCCCTCTATAATTCACCCCTCCACTTT. Protein: CASSLHRVSLYNSPLHF.